Following are 32 T cell receptor beta chains from one sample sequenced in a study of beta chain features in type 1 diabetes (dated by TCRdb to about 2018). Library creation used the immunoSEQ multiplex PCR assay. All of the isolated RNA was reverse transcribed with the High Capacity cDNA Reverse Transcription Kit, so expressed TCRB transcripts were sequenced. The source is immuneACCESS, and TCRdb retained only in-frame sequences with V and J called. Part of the clones is not carried over; for the studies checked, unresolved V genes explain less than half of this, and the remainder is unexplained. The sample table lists 860,000 or so clones, roughly 15% of them with a count of one. The leading ten clones occupy around 0.02% of the sample. Specimen: naive CD4+ T cells from blood. The intended sense of this specimen's cell subset or site label: true naive CD4+ T cells. These receptors were collected from a woman aged 18-29 years in good health.

The chain combines TRBV7-2 with TRBJ1-2; weak D call: TRBD1 (6 bases). CDR1 is SGHTA and CDR2 is FQGNSA in the germline V gene. This CDR3 contains 16 residues. V was clipped by 5 bases and J by 5 bases, with 21 bases between them. The CDR3 protein is CASSGSGTRGFYGYTF. The CDR3 DNA sequence: TGTGCCAGCAGCGGATCCGGGACAAGAGGTTTTTATGGCTACACCTTC.

The chain is built from TRBV7-8 and TRBJ2-7; D might be TRBD1 (6 bases). The CDR3 is made up of 15 amino acids. CDR1 and CDR2 from the germline V gene are SGHVS and FQNEAQ. The V gene lost 1 base and the J gene lost 2 bases, with 12 bases spanning the gap. CDR3 nucleotide sequence: TGTGCCAGCAGCTTAGAGAGCGGACAGCCCTACGAGCAGTACTTC. It yields the protein CASSLESGQPYEQYF.

This clone appeared a few times. The V call is TRBV4-3, the J call TRBJ2-2; D possibly matches TRBD1 or TRBD2 (6 bases each). Between the trimmed V and J ends, which lost 4 bases and 7 bases, there was a span of 19 bases. The germline V gene has CDR1 LGHNA and CDR2 YSLEER. The CDR3 totals 16 residues. The CDR3 DNA is TGCGCCAGCAGCCGCCGGGGGCTAGCGAACGGCGGGGAGCTGTTTTTT. Its protein product is CASSRRGLANGGELFF.

CDR3 nucleotide sequence: TGTGCCAGCAGCTTAGTGGGTGACCAGCCCCAGCATTTT. It yields the protein CASSLVGDQPQHF. This chain connects TRBV11-2 to TRBJ1-5; D is unclear. The CDR3 has 13 residues. V was pared by 1 base and J by 7 bases, with 8 bases between. The germline V gene has CDR1 SGHAT and CDR2 FQNNGV.

V usage is TRBV5-1 and J usage is TRBJ2-7, with TRBD2 as a possible D gene (6 bases). The CDR3 has 14 amino acids. V gave up 0 bases and J gave up 4 bases, with 11 bases separating them. The germline V gene has CDR1 SGHRS and CDR2 YFSETQ. CDR3 residues: CASSLVRESYEQYF. The CDR3 DNA reads TGCGCCAGCAGCTTGGTACGGGAGTCATACGAGCAGTACTTC.

V usage is TRBV27 and J usage is TRBJ1-1; 7 nucleotides line up with TRBD1. Per the germline V gene, CDR1 is MNHEY and CDR2 is SMNVEV (reference sequence). V lost 8 bases, J lost 4 bases, and 7 bases stayed unmatched. This CDR3 region has 13 residues. CDR3 coding DNA: TGTGCCAGCCGTAGGGCAGGGGGCACTGAAGCTTTCTTT. Translated: CASRRAGGTEAFF.

The CDR3 sequence is CASSLYDGYTF. In DNA, the CDR3 is TGTGCCAGTAGTCTCTACGATGGCTACACCTTC. The chain links TRBV19 to TRBJ1-2; D gene unclear. From germline, CDR1 is LNHDA and CDR2 SQIVND (reference sequence). This CDR3 spans 11 amino acids. Trimming took 5 bases from V and 6 from J, leaving 7 bases between them.

The chain joins TRBV6-1 to TRBJ1-1; D possibly corresponds to TRBD1 (6 bases). The V and J ends lost 3 bases and 4 bases respectively, with 15 bases between them. The germline CDR1 and CDR2 sequences are MNHNS and SASEGT. The CDR3 totals 15 residues. The CDR3 region has the DNA TGTGCCAGCAGTGATACGAACAGGGAAGGCACTGAAGCTTTCTTT. It translates to CASSDTNREGTEAFF.

The chain has TRBV7-2 and TRBJ2-7; D might be TRBD1 or TRBD2, each matching 6 bases. There are 19 residues in the CDR3. V lost 3 bases, J lost 3 bases, and 27 bases lay in between. CDR1 is SGHTA and CDR2 is FQGNSA in the germline V gene. The CDR3 bases are TGTGCCAGCAGCTTGAGCCGGGGGACAAATGGGTTAGCTCGCTACGAGCAGTACTTC. Translating gives CASSLSRGTNGLARYEQYF.

The CDR3, as DNA: TGTGCCAGCTCACCAGGACGGGGAGGGGAGACCCAGTACTTC. Protein sequence: CASSPGRGGETQYF. The chain couples TRBV18 to TRBJ2-5; 7 positions match TRBD2. Looked up from germline, CDR1 is KGHSH and CDR2 is LQKENI. J gave up 5 bases and V 2 bases, and 5 bases lay outside the gene matches. This CDR3 contains 14 residues.

This clone was counted a few times. The CDR3 DNA reads as TGTGCCAGCAGCGCACAGGCCCGGACTAGCGGAGGGGGGACCGGGGAGCTGTTTTTT. As protein: CASSAQARTSGGGTGELFF. This chain joins TRBV4-2 and TRBJ2-2; 10 bases align to TRBD2. CDR3 length: 19 amino acids. V lost 5 bases, J lost 5 bases, and 17 bases stayed unmatched. CDR1 is LGHNA, CDR2 YNFKEQ, per germline.

Here the CDR3 DNA reads TGTGCCAGCAGCCTCCGACCCGCCGAGACCCAGCATTTT. It yields the protein CASSLRPAETQHF. The J gene is TRBJ1-5, the V gene TRBV7-2; D unclear. Trimming stripped 5 bases from V and 11 bases from J, with 16 bases between. CDR1 and CDR2 (germline): SGHTA, FQGNSA. The CDR3 is 13 residues long.

The chain joins TRBV27 to TRBJ1-1; tentative D call: TRBD1 (6 bases). V lost 5 bases and J lost 4, with 17 bases in between. Germline V gene lookup returns CDR1 MNHEY and CDR2 SMNVEV (reference sequence). The CDR3 has 15 amino acids. The CDR3 coding sequence is TGTGCCAGCAGTCCTCAAAACAGGGAAGGCACTGAAGCTTTCTTT. The encoded protein is CASSPQNREGTEAFF.

Comment on this clone: Other DNA variants within this sample encode the same CDR3. The chain combines TRBV2 with TRBJ2-5, with unresolved D. The germline V gene has CDR1 SNHLY and CDR2 FYNNEI. V lost 4 bases and J lost 3, with 3 bases in between. The CDR3 is made up of 11 amino acids. CDR3 amino acids: CASSGEETQYF. CDR3 DNA: TGTGCCAGCAGTGGAGAAGAGACCCAGTACTTC. Filled out from reference TRBV2 and TRBJ2-5, the complete variable domain reads EPEVTQTPSHQVTQMGQEVILRCVPISNHLYFYWYRQILGQKVEFLVSFYNNEISEKSEIFDDQFSVERPDGSNFTLKIRSTKLEDSAMYFCASSGEETQYFGPGTRLLVL.

Concerning this clone itself: The limits of the CDR3 on the DNA are not certain, so only TCRdb's listed CDR3 is given. The chain carries TRBV7-2 and TRBJ1-5. 16 amino acids form the CDR3, both terminal residues included. The germline V gene encodes CDR1 SGHTA and CDR2 FQGNSA. CDR3 sequence reads: CASSFGAGSGNQPQHF.

The V gene is TRBV27, the J gene TRBJ2-2; D possibly corresponds to TRBD2 (5 bases). V lost 3 bases to trimming and J lost 5 bases, with 7 bases between them. Germline V gene lookup returns CDR1 MNHEY and CDR2 SMNVEV (reference sequence). The CDR3 is 13 residues long. CDR3 sequence reads: CASSLGVTGELFF. The CDR3 DNA reads as TGTGCCAGCAGTTTGGGAGTGACCGGGGAGCTGTTTTTT.

This clone came up a few times. V gene TRBV6-4 combines with J gene TRBJ2-7; 14 bases map to TRBD2. Germline V lookup: CDR1 MRHNA, CDR2 SNTAGT. The V and J ends lost 0 bases and 0 bases, in that order; junction bases with no gene match: 7. The CDR3 covers 19 residues. DNA for the CDR3: TGTGCCAGCAGTGACTCGGGGACTAGCGGGAGAAGGGGCTCCTACGAGCAGTACTTC. Its translation: CASSDSGTSGRRGSYEQYF.

The chain employs TRBV2 and TRBJ2-1, with D perhaps TRBD2 (5 bases). Trimming removed 2 bases from V and 2 bases from J, with 7 bases in between. From germline, CDR1 is SNHLY and CDR2 FYNNEI. The CDR3 has 14 residues. CDR3 sequence (DNA): TGTGCCAGCAGTGAAAGCGGACCCTACAATGAGCAGTTCTTC. It codes for CASSESGPYNEQFF. The variable domain in full, completed from reference TRBV2 and TRBJ2-1, reads EPEVTQTPSHQVTQMGQEVILRCVPISNHLYFYWYRQILGQKVEFLVSFYNNEISEKSEIFDDQFSVERPDGSNFTLKIRSTKLEDSAMYFCASSESGPYNEQFFGPGTRLTVL.

Note on this clone: One end of the junction varies from germline; a read error may be responsible. The CDR3 region is CSASGTSGNF. Here the CDR3 DNA reads TGCAGTGCTAGCGGGACTAGCGGTAACTTC. The chain recombines TRBV20-1 with TRBJ2-5; 11 nucleotides line up with TRBD2. CDR1 DFQATT and CDR2 SNEGSKA come from the germline V gene (reference sequence). This CDR3 has 10 residues.

This clone was counted between two and nine times. The V call is TRBV5-4, the J call TRBJ2-2; unclear D gene. The CDR3 covers 14 residues. CDR1 is SGHNT and CDR2 is YYREEE in the germline V gene (reference sequence). V dropped 0 bases and J dropped 1 base, with 4 bases sitting between them. DNA for the CDR3: TGTGCCAGCAGCTTGGGCGGGAACACCGGGGAGCTGTTTTTT. Translating gives CASSLGGNTGELFF.

V usage is TRBV6-5 and J usage is TRBJ2-3, with 7 nucleotides matching TRBD2. The CDR3 contains 14 residues. The V segment lost 6 bases and the J segment 4 bases; nucleotides outside the gene matches: 7. Germline values: CDR1 MNHEY, CDR2 SVGAGI. This CDR3 is CASRRGRVADTQYF. The DNA for the CDR3 is TGTGCCAGCAGACGGGGGAGGGTGGCAGATACGCAGTATTTT.

This clone was counted a few times. The rearrangement links TRBV11-2 to TRBJ2-1; 8 nucleotides line up with TRBD1. V lost 5 bases and J lost 5; bases outside the gene matches: 8. CDR1 SGHAT and CDR2 FQNNGV come from the germline V gene. The CDR3 extends over 15 amino acids. The chain's CDR3 is CASSRGQEENNEQFF. As DNA, the CDR3 is TGTGCCAGCAGCCGGGGACAGGAAGAAAACAATGAGCAGTTCTTC.

This chain connects TRBV29-1 to TRBJ2-3, with a weak D call TRBD1 (6 bases). This CDR3 comprises 12 residues. CDR1 is SQVTM and CDR2 is ANQGSEA in the germline V gene. Deletions cut 0 bases from V and 7 bases from J, with 8 bases between. CDR3 coding DNA: TGCAGCGTTGAAGAAGGGGGAAATACGCAGTATTTT. Protein sequence: CSVEEGGNTQYF.

This clone was seen more than once but under ten times. V usage is TRBV15 and J usage is TRBJ2-1; D unclear. Trimming pared 0 bases from V and 3 bases from J, leaving 12 bases between. The germline gives CDR1 LNHNV, CDR2 YYDKDF (reference sequence). The CDR3 loop spans 16 amino acids. The CDR3 DNA reads as TGTGCCACCAGCAGAGATAGCTGGCAGGTCTACAATGAGCAGTTCTTC. This gives the protein CATSRDSWQVYNEQFF.

The gene calls are TRBV13 and TRBJ2-5; D unresolved. The CDR3 is 12 residues long. Trimming cost V 4 bases and J 5 bases, with 8 bases left between them. Germline V CDR1 and CDR2: PRHDT, FYEKMQ (reference sequence). CDR3 protein: CASSSTRETQYF. As DNA, the CDR3 is TGTGCCAGCAGCTCCACCCGGGAGACCCAGTACTTC.

Regarding this clone: The sample has other DNA sequences that encode this CDR3 too. The chain uses TRBV5-4 and TRBJ2-7; TRBD1 might be the D (5 bases). This CDR3 is 14 amino acids long. Trimming took off 1 base at V and 2 bases at J, with 10 bases between the two ends. Germline V gene lookup returns CDR1 SGHNT and CDR2 YYREEE (reference sequence). CDR3 sequence: CASSLNPGTYEQYF. CDR3 nucleotides: TGTGCCAGCAGCTTGAATCCAGGGACCTACGAGCAGTACTTC.

The sample holds a few counts of this clone. V gene TRBV7-8 combines with J gene TRBJ2-2; D possibly uses TRBD1 or TRBD2 (5 bases each). The germline gives CDR1 SGHVS, CDR2 FQNEAQ. The germline V and J ends were trimmed by 9 bases and 4 bases, with 18 bases remaining between them. CDR3 length: 15 residues. The CDR3 protein is CASNYRSGGTGELFF. The CDR3 DNA follows: TGTGCCAGTAACTACAGGTCTGGGGGCACCGGGGAGCTGTTTTTT.

This clone has just a few counts. The chain links TRBV4-1 to TRBJ2-7, with 9 bases that match TRBD2. This CDR3 contains 16 residues. Germline V CDR1 and CDR2: MGHRA, YSYEKL. V shed 0 bases, J shed 3 bases, and the junction held 6 bases outside the gene matches. The CDR3 loop is CASSQDPSGRIYEQYF. The CDR3 DNA sequence: TGCGCCAGCAGCCAAGATCCGAGCGGGAGGATCTACGAGCAGTACTTC.

The chain is built from TRBV16 and TRBJ2-5; D call uncertain. The CDR3 sequence is 13 residues long. Trimming took off 2 bases at V and 6 bases at J, with 10 bases between the two ends. Germline V gene lookup returns CDR1 KGHSY and CDR2 FQNENV. The CDR3 is CASSQTTAQTQYF. The CDR3 DNA reads TGTGCCAGCAGCCAAACCACAGCGCAGACCCAGTACTTC.

A few counts support this clone. The chain is built from TRBV6-6 and TRBJ1-2; D uncertain. This CDR3 spans 12 amino acids. V shed 6 bases and J shed 4 bases, with 9 bases lying between them. Germline-derived CDR1 and CDR2 are MNHNY and SVGAGI (reference sequence). This CDR3 reads CASSRELYGYTF. CDR3 coding DNA: TGTGCCAGCAGCCGGGAACTCTATGGCTACACCTTC.

This clone was found once. The chain couples TRBV18 to TRBJ2-7, with D tentatively TRBD2 (6 bases). The V gene's germline CDR1 is KGHSH and CDR2 LQKENI. This CDR3 is 13 amino acids long. The V and J ends lost 5 bases and 5 bases respectively, with 13 bases between them. The CDR3 DNA is TGTGCCAGCTCAAGGCCCGGAGGGAACGAGCAGTACTTC. It is translated as CASSRPGGNEQYF.

This CDR3 is CASNNPPGVTQYF. The CDR3 bases are TGTGCCAGCAACAATCCACCGGGGGTAACGCAGTATTTT. The V gene is TRBV7-2, the J gene TRBJ2-3; D perhaps matches TRBD2 (6 bases). The CDR3 has 13 residues. V lost 7 bases and J 9 bases, leaving 17 bases between the germline ends. Germline values: CDR1 SGHTA, CDR2 FQGNSA.